These 30 T cell receptor beta chains were all obtained from the same sample, sequenced in a study of cytomegalovirus exposure and HLA in healthy donors. The PCR used 60 Vbeta and 13 Jbeta primers. Clones were sequenced by immunoSEQ multiplex PCR, and TCRdb holds only the in-frame ones, with some missing. The table lists more than 100,000 clones, approximately 77% of them singletons. Specimen: PBMCs. These receptors were obtained from a woman in her thirties or forties in good health and CMV-seronegative.

The chain has TRBV28 and TRBJ1-1; D remains unclear. This CDR3 comprises 15 residues. Germline V gives CDR1 MDHEN, CDR2 SYDVKM. V was trimmed by 2 bases and J by 1 base, leaving 11 bases between them. The DNA for the CDR3 is TGTGCCAGCAGTTTAATTTGGGCGGGGAACACTGAAGCTTTCTTT. Protein: CASSLIWAGNTEAFF.

This chain joins TRBV14 and TRBJ2-7, with D unclear. This CDR3 spans 11 amino acids. The ends were cut back, 2 bases at V and 6 bases at J, with 5 bases in the middle. CDR1 and CDR2 from the germline V gene are SGHDN and FVKESK. This CDR3 reads CASSQKSEQYF. In nucleotides, the CDR3 is TGTGCCAGCAGCCAAAAGAGCGAGCAGTACTTC.

This clone came up a few times. J is TRBJ1-2 and V is TRBV10-3, with TRBD1 matching over 9 bases. V shed 6 bases and J 4 bases; nucleotides not matched to a gene: 6. CDR3 size: 14 residues. CDR1 is ENHRY, CDR2 SYGVKD, per germline. The DNA for the CDR3 is TGTGCCATCAGGGGGACAGGGTCCAGCTATGGCTACACCTTC. The encoded protein is CAIRGTGSSYGYTF.

This sequence joins TRBV27 and TRBJ2-7; D gene unclear. Germline lookup yields CDR1 MNHEY and CDR2 SMNVEV (reference sequence). The V end lost 4 bases, the J end lost 2 bases, and 9 bases lay between the germline ends. The CDR3 extends over 13 amino acids. The CDR3 bases are TGTGCCAGCAGTTCGAACTACGCCTACGAGCAGTACTTC. Translated: CASSSNYAYEQYF.

J is TRBJ2-2 and V is TRBV15, with D possibly being TRBD1 (5 bases). CDR3 length: 13 residues. Per germline, CDR1 LNHNV and CDR2 YYDKDF (reference sequence). V was pared by 5 bases and J by 3 bases, with 7 bases between. CDR3 in amino acids: CATSQGYTGELFF. Written as DNA, the CDR3 is TGTGCCACCAGCCAGGGTTACACCGGGGAGCTGTTTTTT.

This clone has a handful of counts. The chain is built from TRBV25-1 and TRBJ2-1; 7 bases are a match to TRBD2. The V and J ends lost 1 base and 6 bases, in that order; junction bases with no gene match: 0. This CDR3 has 13 amino acids. The germline CDR1 and CDR2 sequences are MGHDK and SYGVNS. The CDR3 reads CASSEWEGNEQFF. In DNA form, the CDR3 reads TGTGCCAGCAGTGAATGGGAGGGCAATGAGCAGTTCTTC.

In this sample, this clone turned up once. The junction differs from germline at one of its ends, possibly a read error. This sequence joins TRBV7-7 and TRBJ2-5, with D maybe TRBD1 (6 bases). The germline V gene has CDR1 SSHAT and CDR2 FNYEAQ (reference sequence). There are 14 residues in the CDR3. CDR3 sequence: CASSLEQGGETQYF. Written as DNA, the CDR3 is TGTGCTAGCAGCTTAGAACAGGGTGGGGAGACCCAGTACTTC.

The chain is built from TRBV5-6 and TRBJ2-2, with 8 bases identical to TRBD1. V was pared by 4 bases and J by 4 bases, with 9 bases of the junction left unmatched. The CDR3 totals 16 residues. Germline V gene sequence: CDR1 SGHDT, CDR2 YYEEEE. The CDR3 region is CASSQRSTGGTGELFF. The DNA of the CDR3 is TGTGCCAGCAGCCAGCGCTCCACAGGGGGCACCGGGGAGCTGTTTTTT.

CDR3 amino acids: CASSLLVGQGAWSEAFF. The CDR3 bases are TGTGCCAGCAGCCTCCTCGTAGGACAGGGGGCTTGGAGTGAAGCTTTCTTT. The J gene is TRBJ1-1, the V gene TRBV14, with 11 bases that match TRBD1. The CDR3 extends over 17 amino acids. Germline CDR1 reads SGHDN; CDR2 reads FVKESK. Losses at the gene ends were 4 bases for V and 7 bases for J; bases not matched to a gene: 14.

This clone was counted a single time. The DNA of the CDR3 is TGCGCCAGCACTCTCTCCGCCGGAGACGCTGGGGCCAACGTCCTGACTTTC. Residues: CASTLSAGDAGANVLTF. J is TRBJ2-6 and V is TRBV5-1; no definite D call. V lost 6 bases to trimming and J lost 2 bases, with 18 bases between them. The CDR3 loop spans 17 amino acids. Germline lookup yields CDR1 SGHRS and CDR2 YFSETQ.

The rearrangement joins TRBV14 to TRBJ1-3, with 7 bases aligning to TRBD1. Judging by the DNA end, TRBJ2-2 fits better; the J call may be wrong. Per the germline V gene, CDR1 is SGHDN and CDR2 is FVKESK. The CDR3 runs to 17 residues. In DNA form, the CDR3 reads TGTGCCAGCAGCCACCAAGATCGGACAGGGAACACCGGGGAGCTGTTTTTT. Translation: CASSHQDRTGNTGELFF.

J is TRBJ2-1 and V is TRBV4-1, with TRBD2 matching over 8 bases. The CDR3 spans 14 residues. Looked up from germline, CDR1 is MGHRA and CDR2 is YSYEKL. The junction had 5 bases not matched to a gene; V was cut back by 4 bases and J by 6 bases. The CDR3 nucleotides are TGCGCCAGCAGCCTCCGGGGGGGCCTCAATGAGCAGTTCTTC. Translated, it gives CASSLRGGLNEQFF.

The chain recombines TRBV19 with TRBJ1-2; 9 nucleotides line up with TRBD1. The trim removed 4 bases at V and 6 bases at J, leaving 6 bases unmatched. There are 14 residues in the CDR3. Germline assignment: CDR1 LNHDA and CDR2 SQIVND (reference sequence). The CDR3 sequence is CASSTWGQGDGYTF. Written as DNA, the CDR3 is TGTGCCAGTAGTACCTGGGGACAGGGCGATGGCTACACCTTC.

The chain employs TRBV13 and TRBJ2-3, with TRBD2 matching 9 bases. V lost 1 base to trimming and J lost 0 bases; unmatched junction nucleotides: 2. Germline V gives CDR1 PRHDT, CDR2 FYEKMQ (reference sequence). The CDR3 length is 16 residues. CDR3 nucleotides: TGTGCCAGCAGCTTAGCGACTAGCGGCAGCACAGATACGCAGTATTTT. It is translated as CASSLATSGSTDTQYF.

The gene calls are TRBV6-4 and TRBJ2-3, with 14 positions matching TRBD2. V was pared by 3 bases and J by 6 bases, with 2 bases of the junction left unmatched. The CDR3 is 15 amino acids. Germline V gene lookup returns CDR1 MRHNA and CDR2 SNTAGT. The DNA for the CDR3 is TGTGCCAGCAGTGAGACTAGCGGGGGGGCCGATACGCAGTATTTT. Translated: CASSETSGGADTQYF.

This chain uses TRBV5-1 with TRBJ2-7; the match to TRBD1 covers 8 bases. Germline V gene sequence: CDR1 SGHRS, CDR2 YFSETQ. This CDR3 is built from 15 residues. The V and J ends lost 3 bases and 1 base, in that order; junction bases with no gene match: 6. CDR3 in amino acids: CASSSSGQVSYEQYF. The CDR3 region has the DNA TGCGCCAGCAGCTCCTCGGGACAGGTTTCCTACGAGCAGTACTTC.

A word on this clone: Additional DNA sequences in this sample encode the identical CDR3. The chain links TRBV28 to TRBJ1-5; TRBD1 agrees at 8 bases. The germline V gene has CDR1 MDHEN and CDR2 SYDVKM. This CDR3 spans 15 amino acids. Trimming took 4 bases from V and 5 from J; bases not matched to a gene: 7. The CDR3 DNA follows: TGTGCCAGCAGTTCCTCAGGGACAGGATATCAGCCCCAGCATTTT. Translated: CASSSSGTGYQPQHF.

The chain uses TRBV4-1 and TRBJ1-5; perhaps TRBD1 as D (5 bases). V was shortened by 5 bases and J by 4 bases, with 18 bases between the two germline ends. The V gene's germline CDR1 is MGHRA and CDR2 YSYEKL. This CDR3 has 16 residues. As DNA, the CDR3 is TGCGCCAGCAGCGCGACTCTAGGGGCTGATAATCAGCCCCAGCATTTT. Amino acids: CASSATLGADNQPQHF.

The count of this clone is one. The chain has TRBV27 and TRBJ2-7, with D unresolved. V lost 5 bases, J lost 3 bases, and 8 bases lay in between. Germline V gene data show CDR1 as MNHEY and CDR2 as SMNVEV (reference sequence). CDR3 length: 12 amino acids. The CDR3 loop is CASSDTHYEQYF. DNA for the CDR3: TGTGCCAGCAGTGACACGCACTACGAGCAGTACTTC.

J is TRBJ1-2 and V is TRBV7-8; weak D call: TRBD1 (6 bases). V was pared by 1 base and J by 4 bases, with 19 bases between. This CDR3 is built from 17 residues. CDR1 is SGHVS and CDR2 is FQNEAQ in the germline V gene. The CDR3 region is CASSLVPAPGGGYGYTF. In nucleotides, the CDR3 is TGTGCCAGCAGCTTAGTCCCCGCCCCGGGGGGCGGCTATGGCTACACCTTC.

The chain combines TRBV10-3 with TRBJ2-7; D is uncertain. Trimming left V 2 bases short and J 6 bases short, with 8 bases between. The CDR3 totals 12 residues. The germline V gene has CDR1 ENHRY and CDR2 SYGVKD. CDR3 sequence: CAISETQREQYF. The CDR3 DNA follows: TGTGCCATCAGTGAGACCCAGCGCGAGCAGTACTTC.

This chain links TRBV7-2 with TRBJ2-7; D is unclear. The CDR3 length is 14 residues. CDR1 and CDR2 from the germline V gene are SGHTA and FQGNSA. The ends were cut back, 3 bases at V and 7 bases at J, with 16 bases in the middle. The CDR3 DNA sequence: TGTGCCAGCAGCTTCACAAGTCCCTCCAGTGAGCAGTACTTC. This translates into CASSFTSPSSEQYF.

This clone came up once. V gene TRBV29-1 combines with J gene TRBJ1-2, with D unclear. CDR3 length equals 14 residues. V lost 2 bases to trimming and J lost 2 bases, with 12 bases between them. Germline assignment: CDR1 SQVTM and CDR2 ANQGSEA. In nucleotides, the CDR3 is TGCAGCGTTGAACCGGGGAGCGCGAACTATGGCTACACCTTC. Translating gives CSVEPGSANYGYTF.

The chain carries TRBV30 and TRBJ2-3; TRBD2 aligns across 10 bases. Trimming removed 5 bases from V and 5 bases from J; junction bases left unmatched: 10. This CDR3 is built from 15 residues. Germline CDR1 is GTSNPN and CDR2 is SVGIG (reference sequence). CDR3 sequence (DNA): TGTGCCTGGGGATGGGAGGCTAGCGGGGGAGATACGCAGTATTTT. It specifies CAWGWEASGGDTQYF. The full variable domain, completed using reference TRBV30 and TRBJ2-3, is SQTIHQWPATLVQPVGSPLSLECTVEGTSNPNLYWYRQAAGRGLQLLFYSVGIGQISSEVPQNLSASRPQDRQFILSSKKLLLSDSGFYLCAWGWEASGGDTQYFGPGTRLTVL.

The chain uses TRBV5-1 and TRBJ2-5; 8 bases map to TRBD1. The CDR3 contains 14 residues. The germline CDR1 and CDR2 sequences are SGHRS and YFSETQ. V shed 0 bases and J 13 bases; nucleotides not matched to a gene: 11. The CDR3 protein is CASSLEDRVSGPYF. As DNA, the CDR3 is TGCGCCAGCAGCTTGGAGGACAGGGTGTCGGGTCCGTACTTC.

V usage is TRBV6-1 and J usage is TRBJ2-2, with D maybe TRBD2 (6 bases). CDR3 length: 14 residues. Per the germline V gene, CDR1 is MNHNS and CDR2 is SASEGT. Trimming left V 6 bases short and J 2 bases short, with 10 bases between. The chain's CDR3 is CASRRDGNTGELFF. The CDR3 DNA is TGTGCCAGCAGGCGGGACGGCAACACCGGGGAGCTGTTTTTT.

The chain employs TRBV7-3 and TRBJ1-2; TRBD1 agrees at 7 bases. The CDR3 runs 15 residues. Germline values: CDR1 SGHTA, CDR2 FQGTGA. V lost 4 bases and J lost 5; bases outside the gene matches: 10. The CDR3 region is CASSSDPGQTYGYTF. The CDR3 nucleotides read TGTGCCAGCAGCTCCGACCCGGGACAGACATATGGCTACACCTTC. Using reference TRBV7-3 and TRBJ1-2 for the parts outside the CDR3, the full variable domain is GAGVSQTPSNKVTEKGKYVELRCDPISGHTALYWYRQSLGQGPEFLIYFQGTGAADDSGLPNDRFFAVRPEGSVSTLKIQRTERGDSAVYLCASSSDPGQTYGYTFGSGTRLTVV.

As regards this clone: Other DNA sequences in this specimen translate into the identical CDR3. The DNA for the CDR3 is TGTGCCAGCAGTGAAAAATCTGGGACAGGGAATCAGCCCCAGCATTTT. Protein sequence: CASSEKSGTGNQPQHF. J is TRBJ1-5 and V is TRBV6-1; 9 bases match TRBD1. Germline-derived CDR1 and CDR2 are MNHNS and SASEGT. The CDR3 runs 16 residues. With 2 bases clipped from V and 4 bases from J, the junction kept 6 bases outside the gene matches.

This chain uses TRBV7-2 with TRBJ1-1; TRBD1 might be the D (5 bases). Germline CDR1 reads SGHTA; CDR2 reads FQGNSA. The CDR3 totals 13 residues. The germline V and J ends were trimmed by 9 bases and 0 bases, with 11 bases remaining between them. The CDR3 loop is CASSPGMNTEAFF. As DNA, the CDR3 is TGTGCCAGTAGCCCAGGGATGAACACTGAAGCTTTCTTT.

This chain links TRBV13 with TRBJ2-7; unclear D gene. V gave up 1 base and J gave up 0 bases, with 7 bases separating them. Germline lookup yields CDR1 PRHDT and CDR2 FYEKMQ (reference sequence). The CDR3 is 14 residues long. The DNA for the CDR3 is TGTGCCAGCAGCTTAGTTCGGAGCTCCTACGAGCAGTACTTC. Encoded protein: CASSLVRSSYEQYF. Full variable domain (rest looked up from reference TRBV13 and TRBJ2-7): AAGVIQSPRHLIKEKRETATLKCYPIPRHDTVYWYQQGPGQDPQFLISFYEKMQSDKGSIPDRFSAQQFSDYHSELNMSSLELGDSALYFCASSLVRSSYEQYFGPGTRLTVT.